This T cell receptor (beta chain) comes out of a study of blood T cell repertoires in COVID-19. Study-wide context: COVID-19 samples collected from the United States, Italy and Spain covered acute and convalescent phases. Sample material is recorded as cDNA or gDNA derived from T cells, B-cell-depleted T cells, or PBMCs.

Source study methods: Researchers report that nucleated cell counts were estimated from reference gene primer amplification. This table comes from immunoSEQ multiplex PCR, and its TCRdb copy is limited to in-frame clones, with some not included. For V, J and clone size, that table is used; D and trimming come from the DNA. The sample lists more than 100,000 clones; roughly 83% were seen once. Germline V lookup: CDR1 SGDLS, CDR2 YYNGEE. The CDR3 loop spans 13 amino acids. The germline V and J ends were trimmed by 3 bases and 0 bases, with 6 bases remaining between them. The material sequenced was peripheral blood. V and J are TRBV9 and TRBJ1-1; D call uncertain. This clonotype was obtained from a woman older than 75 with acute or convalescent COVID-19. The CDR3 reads CASSAQVNTEAFF. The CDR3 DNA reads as TGTGCCAGCAGCGCACAAGTGAACACTGAAGCTTTCTTT.